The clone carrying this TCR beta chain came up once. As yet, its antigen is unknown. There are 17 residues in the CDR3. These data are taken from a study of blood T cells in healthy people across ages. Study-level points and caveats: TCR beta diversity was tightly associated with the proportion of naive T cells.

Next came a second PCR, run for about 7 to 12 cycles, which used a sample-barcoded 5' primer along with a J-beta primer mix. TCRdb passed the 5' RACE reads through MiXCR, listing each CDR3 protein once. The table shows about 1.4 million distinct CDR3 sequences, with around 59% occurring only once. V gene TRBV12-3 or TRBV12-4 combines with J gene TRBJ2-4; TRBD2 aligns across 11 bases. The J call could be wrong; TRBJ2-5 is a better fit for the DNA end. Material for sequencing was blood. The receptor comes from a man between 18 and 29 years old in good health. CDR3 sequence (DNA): TGTGCCAGCAGCCAACTAGCGGGAGAAAGGGGTCAAGAGACCCAGTACTTC. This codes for CASSQLAGERGQETQYF.